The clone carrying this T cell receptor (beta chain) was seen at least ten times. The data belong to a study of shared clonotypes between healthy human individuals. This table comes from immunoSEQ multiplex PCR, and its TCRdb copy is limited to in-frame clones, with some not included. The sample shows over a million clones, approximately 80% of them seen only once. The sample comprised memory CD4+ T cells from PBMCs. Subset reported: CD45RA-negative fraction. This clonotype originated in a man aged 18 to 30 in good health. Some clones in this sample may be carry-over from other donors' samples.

The CDR3 region has the DNA TGTGCCAGTCAGGACAGGGTAAACACTGAAGCTTTCTTT. Translating it yields CASQDRVNTEAFF. The chain has TRBV5-8 and TRBJ1-1; 8 bases line up with TRBD1. Germline loops: CDR1 SGHTS, CDR2 YDEGEE. The CDR3 length is 13 residues. V lost 8 bases and J lost 2; bases outside the gene matches: 5.